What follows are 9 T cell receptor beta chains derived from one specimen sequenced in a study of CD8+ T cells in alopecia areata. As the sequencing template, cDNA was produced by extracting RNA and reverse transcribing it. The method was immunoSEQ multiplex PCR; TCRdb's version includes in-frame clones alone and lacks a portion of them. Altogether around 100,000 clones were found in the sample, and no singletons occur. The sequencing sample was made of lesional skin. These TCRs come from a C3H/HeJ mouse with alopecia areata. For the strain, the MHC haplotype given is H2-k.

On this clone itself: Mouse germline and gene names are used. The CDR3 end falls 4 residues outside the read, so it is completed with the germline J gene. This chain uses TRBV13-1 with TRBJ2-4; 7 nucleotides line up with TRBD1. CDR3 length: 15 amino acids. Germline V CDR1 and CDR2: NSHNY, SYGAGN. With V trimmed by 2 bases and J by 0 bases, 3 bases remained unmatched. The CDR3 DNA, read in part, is TGTGCCAGCAGTGAAGGGACAGCTAGTCAAAAC. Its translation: CASSEGTASQN. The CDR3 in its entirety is CASSEGTASQNTLYF.

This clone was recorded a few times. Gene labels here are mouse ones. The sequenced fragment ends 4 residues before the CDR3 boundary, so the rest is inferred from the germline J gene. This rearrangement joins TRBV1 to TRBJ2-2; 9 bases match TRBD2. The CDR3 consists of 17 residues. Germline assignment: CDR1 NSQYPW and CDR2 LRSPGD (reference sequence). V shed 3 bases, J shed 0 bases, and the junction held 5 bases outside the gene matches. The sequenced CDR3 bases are TGCACCTGCAGTGCCCCCACTGGGGGGCCAAACACCGGG. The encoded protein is CTCSAPTGGPNTG. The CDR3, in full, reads CTCSAPTGGPNTGQLYF. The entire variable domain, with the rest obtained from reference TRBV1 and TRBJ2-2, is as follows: VTLLEQNPRWRLVPRGQAVNLRCILKNSQYPWMSWYQQDLQKQLQWLFTLRSPGDKEVKSLPGADYLATRVTDTELRLQVANMSQGRTLYCTCSAPTGGPNTGQLYFGEGSKLTVL.

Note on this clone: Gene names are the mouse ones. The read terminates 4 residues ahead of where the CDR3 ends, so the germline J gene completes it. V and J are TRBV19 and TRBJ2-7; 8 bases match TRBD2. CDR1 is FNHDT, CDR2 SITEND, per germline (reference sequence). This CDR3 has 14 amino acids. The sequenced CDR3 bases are TGTGCCAGCAGTATAAGGGGGGGGCGGGAT. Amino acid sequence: CASSIRGGRD. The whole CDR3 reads CASSIRGGRDEQYF.

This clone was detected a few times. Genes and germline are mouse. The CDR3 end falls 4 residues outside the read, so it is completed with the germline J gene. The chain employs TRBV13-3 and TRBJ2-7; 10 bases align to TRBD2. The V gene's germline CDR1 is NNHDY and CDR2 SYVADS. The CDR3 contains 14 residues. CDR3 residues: CASRNRDWGHEQYF. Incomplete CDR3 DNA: TGTGCCAGCAGAAACCGGGACTGGGGCCAT.

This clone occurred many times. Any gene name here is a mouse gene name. The CDR3 DNA, read in part, is TGTGCCAGCAGTGTCCGGGACAGGGTAAAT. This sequence encodes CASSVRDRVN. The whole CDR3 protein reads CASSVRDRVNEQYF. This chain connects TRBV13-3 to TRBJ2-7; 9 bases line up with TRBD1. The DNA ends 4 residues before the CDR3 does, and the rest of the CDR3 is filled in from the germline J gene. Per germline, CDR1 NNHDY and CDR2 SYVADS. This CDR3 comprises 14 residues.

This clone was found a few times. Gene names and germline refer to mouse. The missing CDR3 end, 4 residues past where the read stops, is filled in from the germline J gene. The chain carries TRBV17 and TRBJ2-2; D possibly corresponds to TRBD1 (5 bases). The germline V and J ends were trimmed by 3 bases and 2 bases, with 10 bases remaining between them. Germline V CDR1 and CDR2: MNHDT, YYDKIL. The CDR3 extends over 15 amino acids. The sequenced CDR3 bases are TGTGCTAGCAGTAGTAGTCCAGGGAACACCGGG. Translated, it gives CASSSSPGNTG. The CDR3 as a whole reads CASSSSPGNTGQLYF.

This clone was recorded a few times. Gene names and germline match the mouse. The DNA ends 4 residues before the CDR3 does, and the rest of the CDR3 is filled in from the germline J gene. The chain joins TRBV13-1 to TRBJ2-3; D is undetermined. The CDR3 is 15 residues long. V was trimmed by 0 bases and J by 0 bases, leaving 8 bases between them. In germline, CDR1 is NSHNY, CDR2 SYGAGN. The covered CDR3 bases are TGTGCCAGCAGTGATGCATCCAGTAGTGCAGAA. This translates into CASSDASSSAE. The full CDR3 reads CASSDASSSAETLYF.

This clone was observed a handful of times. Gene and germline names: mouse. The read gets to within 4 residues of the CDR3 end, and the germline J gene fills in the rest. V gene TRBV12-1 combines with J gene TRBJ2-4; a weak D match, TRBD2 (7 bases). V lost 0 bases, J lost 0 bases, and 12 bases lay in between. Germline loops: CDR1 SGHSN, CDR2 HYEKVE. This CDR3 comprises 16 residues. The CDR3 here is CASSLVGGPSQNTLYF. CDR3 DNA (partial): TGTGCCAGCTCTCTCGTGGGGGGCCCTAGTCAAAAC.

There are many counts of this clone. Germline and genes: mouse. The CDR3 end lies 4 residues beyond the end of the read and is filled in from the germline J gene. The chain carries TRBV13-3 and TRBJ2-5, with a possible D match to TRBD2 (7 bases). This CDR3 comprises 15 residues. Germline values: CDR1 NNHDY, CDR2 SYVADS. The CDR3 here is CASSDAWGARDTQYF. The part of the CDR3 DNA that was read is TGTGCCAGCAGTGATGCTTGGGGGGCGAGGGAC.